This is a list of T cell receptor beta chains from one sample in a study of beta chain features in type 1 diabetes. Assay: immunoSEQ multiplex PCR; the TCRdb copy retains only in-frame clones and omits some. The sample lists 600,000 to 700,000 clones, about an eighth occurring once. The source material was naive CD4+ T cells from blood. Every receptor here comes from a man between 18 and 35 years old with type 1 diabetes. CDR3s include the opening cysteine and the closing phenylalanine or tryptophan. The order of the fields is V gene, J gene, clone size, D gene, CDR3 protein, CDR3 DNA. The D gene is left open where the match is weak. Not all rows give a size; the values are once, few, many and, for expanded clones, a class.

TRBV20-1	TRBJ1-4	few	-	CSAPDNEKLFF	TGCAGTGCTCCCGACAATGAAAAACTGTTTTTT
TRBV10-3	TRBJ1-5	few	-	CAISESLGIDNQPQHF	TGTGCCATCAGTGAGTCGTTAGGGATTGACAATCAGCCCCAGCATTTT
TRBV7-9	TRBJ1-4	-	TRBD1	CASRQTGNNEKLFF	TGTGCCAGCAGGCAGACAGGGAATAATGAAAAACTGTTTTTT
TRBV10-3	TRBJ2-3	-	-	CAITTSSDTQYF	TGTGCCATCACCACTAGTTCGGATACGCAGTATTTT
TRBV7-2	TRBJ1-4	few	TRBD1	CASSPMGQGKKLFF	TGTGCCAGCAGCCCGATGGGACAGGGGAAAAAACTGTTTTTT
TRBV14	TRBJ2-2	-	-	CASSPPNAYTGELFF	TGTGCCAGCAGCCCCCCGAACGCTTACACCGGGGAGCTGTTTTTT
TRBV5-4	TRBJ2-4	few	-	CASSLEGRAKNIQYF	TGTGCCAGCAGCTTGGAGGGCAGGGCCAAAAACATTCAGTACTTC
TRBV7-2	TRBJ1-1	few	-	CASSLGVDTEAFF	TGTGCCAGCAGCTTAGGTGTGGACACTGAAGCTTTCTTT
TRBV5-6	TRBJ2-4	-	TRBD2	CASSLAVGLEHF	TGTGCCAGCAGCTTGGCCGTGGGACTAGAGCACTTC
TRBV7-9	TRBJ1-5	-	TRBD1	CASSFARFGQGARQPQHF	TGTGCCAGCAGCTTCGCTCGCTTCGGACAGGGTGCACGGCAGCCCCAGCATTTT
TRBV2	TRBJ1-4	few	-	CASSEAGTPNEKLFF	TGTGCCAGCAGCGAAGCAGGGACACCTAATGAAAAACTGTTTTTT
TRBV9	TRBJ2-7	-	TRBD2	CASSVGIAGPEQYF	TGTGCCAGCAGCGTAGGTATAGCGGGGCCCGAGCAGTACTTC
TRBV16	TRBJ1-5	-	-	CASSQSRAGANQPQHF	TGTGCCAGCAGCCAATCTAGGGCAGGGGCCAATCAGCCCCAGCATTTT
TRBV30	TRBJ1-3	few	-	CAWATATGNTIYF	TGTGCCTGGGCGACAGCTACTGGAAACACCATATATTTT
TRBV18	TRBJ2-1	few	TRBD2	CASSPLTSGGDNEQFF	TGTGCCAGCTCACCACTGACTAGCGGGGGTGACAATGAGCAGTTCTTC
TRBV13	TRBJ1-5	few	-	CASSEYGNQPQHF	TGTGCCAGCAGCGAATACGGAAATCAGCCCCAGCATTTT
TRBV6-5	TRBJ2-3	-	-	CASSGDYPGTDTQYF	TGTGCCAGCAGTGGTGACTATCCGGGCACAGATACGCAGTATTTT
TRBV9	TRBJ2-3	-	-	CASSVARTDTQYF	TGTGCCAGCAGCGTAGCTCGGACAGATACGCAGTATTTT
TRBV4-1	TRBJ2-3	-	-	CASSQDRLSRDTQYF	TGCGCCAGCAGCCAAGATCGTCTGTCGCGAGATACGCAGTATTTT
TRBV18	TRBJ2-3	-	TRBD1	CASSPGTASTDTQYF	TGTGCCAGCTCACCAGGGACAGCCAGCACAGATACGCAGTATTTT
TRBV7-7	TRBJ2-6	few	-	CASSLGTAGANVLTF	TGTGCCAGCAGCTTAGGGACAGCTGGGGCCAACGTCCTGACTTTC
TRBV29-1	TRBJ2-5	few	TRBD2	CSVAGLAGQETQYF	TGCAGCGTTGCGGGACTAGCGGGGCAAGAGACCCAGTACTTC
TRBV10-2	TRBJ2-1	-	TRBD2	CASRLGGGLFYNEQFF	TGCGCCAGCAGGTTGGGCGGGGGGCTTTTCTACAATGAGCAGTTCTTC
TRBV7-9	TRBJ2-2	-	-	CASSLASQNTGELFF	TGTGCCAGCAGCTTAGCTTCACAGAACACCGGGGAGCTGTTTTTT
TRBV2	TRBJ1-2	few	TRBD1	CASGDSSNYGYTF	TGTGCCAGCGGGGACAGTTCTAACTATGGCTACACCTTC
TRBV13	TRBJ2-5	few	-	CASSLGRPQETQYF	TGTGCCAGCAGCTTGGGCAGGCCACAAGAGACCCAGTACTTC
TRBV19	TRBJ1-2	-	-	CASSIGRIYGYTF	TGTGCCAGTAGTATCGGCAGGATCTATGGCTACACCTTC
TRBV2	TRBJ1-5	-	-	CASRPNVIGQPQHF	TGTGCCAGCAGGCCGAATGTAATAGGTCAGCCCCAGCATTTT
TRBV7-6	TRBJ2-7	few	-	CASSLTGGDEQYF	TGTGCCAGCAGCTTAACAGGGGGGGACGAGCAGTACTTC